This T cell receptor beta chain appears in the sequencing data of a study of neurological immune-mediated disorders. TCRdb called the 5' RACE reads again in MiXCR, with one record for every CDR3 protein. This sample has 30,000 or so distinct CDR3 sequences, with approximately 12% found just once. This clonotype was detected many times. Antigen: not known. The study, taken as a whole, reports: Subjects shared no identical expanded-clone CDR3 amino acid sequences, suggesting private TCR-beta repertoires in all groups.

The germline gives CDR1 MNHEY, CDR2 SMNVEV (reference sequence). The CDR3 runs to 14 residues. V lost 3 bases and J lost 9; bases outside the gene matches: 8. This TCR derives from a man between 60 and 75 years old in good health. The V call is TRBV27, the J call TRBJ2-1; TRBD1 matches 7 bases. Input material: PBMCs. CDR3 in amino acids: CASSFGSGGLEQFF. CDR3 DNA sequence: TGTGCCAGCAGTTTCGGTTCAGGGGGTCTTGAGCAGTTCTTC.